Presented here are 14 T cell receptor beta chains from one specimen sequenced in a study of cytomegalovirus exposure and HLA in healthy donors. The repertoire was sequenced with immunoSEQ multiplex PCR; TCRdb's copy has only in-frame clones and lacks some. This sample has fewer than 400,000 clones; 86% occur once, and the top ten carry around 0.84%. Sequences were obtained from PBMCs. The source is a woman aged 18-29 years in good health and CMV-seronegative.

The chain joins TRBV10-2 to TRBJ2-7, with no clear D. The CDR3 consists of 13 residues. V gave up 2 bases and J gave up 4 bases, with 9 bases separating them. The germline V gene has CDR1 WSHSY and CDR2 SAAADI. CDR3 in DNA: TGCGCCAGCAGTGAGGTCTGGCGGTACGAGCAGTACTTC. Translating it yields CASSEVWRYEQYF.

This clone was seen at least ten times. The CDR3 coding sequence is TGCGCCAGCAGCCCAGATGGACTAGCGGCCAATGAGCAGTTCTTC. Protein: CASSPDGLAANEQFF. The chain has TRBV5-1 and TRBJ2-1; the match to TRBD2 covers 10 bases. This CDR3 region has 15 residues. The V segment lost 4 bases and the J segment 6 bases; nucleotides outside the gene matches: 7. The germline CDR1 and CDR2 sequences are SGHRS and YFSETQ.

The V and J genes are TRBV4-3 and TRBJ1-1; 8 bases are shared with TRBD1. The germline V gene has CDR1 LGHNA and CDR2 YSLEER. Unmatched junction bases numbered 4, after V lost 0 bases and J lost 4 bases. This CDR3 comprises 15 residues. This chain's CDR3 is CASSQDTRGPTEAFF. The CDR3, as DNA: TGCGCCAGCAGCCAAGACACCAGGGGGCCCACTGAAGCTTTCTTT.

The V call is TRBV18, the J call TRBJ1-1; perhaps TRBD1 as D (5 bases). The CDR3 runs to 15 residues. The germline V gene encodes CDR1 KGHSH and CDR2 LQKENI. V was clipped by 3 bases and J by 6 bases, with 17 bases between them. The CDR3 reads CASSPSAGDVAEAFF. The DNA for the CDR3 is TGTGCCAGCTCACCTTCGGCGGGGGATGTCGCTGAAGCTTTCTTT.

V is TRBV9 and J is TRBJ2-7, with TRBD1 matching 9 bases. Germline V lookup: CDR1 SGDLS, CDR2 YYNGEE. After removal of 3 bases from V and 6 bases from J, the junction contained 7 bases not matched to a gene. There are 14 residues in the CDR3. Here the CDR3 DNA reads TGTGCCAGCAGCGCCGGACAGGGGCTTGTCGAGCAGTACTTC. Translating gives CASSAGQGLVEQYF.

This chain uses TRBV27 with TRBJ2-3, with 7 bases that match TRBD2. This CDR3 has 16 amino acids. Germline V gene lookup returns CDR1 MNHEY and CDR2 SMNVEV (reference sequence). V shed 1 base and J 0 bases; nucleotides not matched to a gene: 4. CDR3 sequence reads: CASSLFGGSSTDTQYF. The CDR3 bases are TGTGCCAGCAGTTTATTCGGGGGGAGTAGCACAGATACGCAGTATTTT.

The genes are TRBV29-1 and TRBJ2-2; 10 bases align to TRBD2. CDR3 length: 16 amino acids. CDR1 and CDR2 from the germline V gene are SQVTM and ANQGSEA. Unmatched junction bases numbered 11, after V lost 4 bases and J lost 6 bases. The CDR3 DNA reads TGCAGCGTTGGCCTTCTAGCGGGAGACGGCGCCGGGGAGCTGTTTTTT. Amino acid sequence: CSVGLLAGDGAGELFF.

V is TRBV18 and J is TRBJ1-4, with unresolved D. Germline-derived CDR1 and CDR2 are KGHSH and LQKENI. CDR3 size: 16 residues. Deletions cut 0 bases from V and 0 bases from J, with 8 bases between. CDR3 in DNA: TGTGCCAGCTCACCACCGTCAGTTGCAACTAATGAAAAACTGTTTTTT. It encodes CASSPPSVATNEKLFF.

The CDR3 coding sequence is TGTGCCAGCAGTAGAGAAACCGGGACAGATTATGGCTACACCTTC. It specifies CASSRETGTDYGYTF. This chain links TRBV6-6 with TRBJ1-2, with TRBD1 matching over 7 bases. From germline, CDR1 is MNHNY and CDR2 SVGAGI (reference sequence). The V gene end was trimmed by 5 bases and the J gene end by 5 bases; junction bases not matched to a gene: 11. CDR3 length: 15 residues.

This chain links TRBV19 with TRBJ2-3; TRBD2 matches at 11 bases. Per the germline V gene, CDR1 is LNHDA and CDR2 is SQIVND (reference sequence). V lost 3 bases to trimming and J lost 6 bases; unmatched junction nucleotides: 11. This CDR3 region has 17 residues. DNA of the CDR3: TGTGCCAGTAGTATGAATGCACTAGCGGGAGTGATGGATACGCAGTATTTT. This translates into CASSMNALAGVMDTQYF. Looking up the rest from reference TRBV19 and TRBJ2-3 gives the full variable domain: DGGITQSPKYLFRKEGQNVTLSCEQNLNHDAMYWYRQDPGQGLRLIYYSQIVNDFQKGDIAEGYSVSREKKESFPLTVTSAQKNPTAFYLCASSMNALAGVMDTQYFGPGTRLTVL.

The count of this clone is one. This chain connects TRBV10-3 to TRBJ2-7; tentatively, D is TRBD1 (5 bases). Germline CDR1 is ENHRY and CDR2 is SYGVKD. There are 14 residues in the CDR3. V lost 4 bases to trimming and J lost 1 base, with 11 bases between them. The CDR3 DNA sequence: TGTGCCATCAGTGTGGTCCCAGGGTCCTACGAGCAGTACTTC. Residues: CAISVVPGSYEQYF.

This clone came up once. The rearrangement links TRBV4-2 to TRBJ2-1, with D perhaps TRBD2 (6 bases). This CDR3 has 16 amino acids. Germline values: CDR1 LGHNA, CDR2 YNFKEQ. The ends were cut back, 4 bases at V and 5 bases at J, with 18 bases in the middle. CDR3 residues: CASSLGLSLGDNEQFF. The CDR3 DNA reads TGTGCCAGCAGCCTGGGACTTTCCCTGGGGGACAATGAGCAGTTCTTC.

The chain combines TRBV27 with TRBJ2-1, with D possibly TRBD1 on 6 matching bases. Germline V gives CDR1 MNHEY, CDR2 SMNVEV (reference sequence). V shed 4 bases and J shed 4 bases, with 14 bases lying between them. This CDR3 has 15 residues. The CDR3 bases are TGTGCCAGCAGTTCCGGGACACCAAATTACAATGAGCAGTTCTTC. Its protein is CASSSGTPNYNEQFF.

V usage is TRBV6-1 and J usage is TRBJ2-1, with a tentative D call TRBD2 (5 bases). The CDR3 has 15 amino acids. V was clipped by 10 bases and J by 0 bases, with 16 bases between them. Germline V gene data show CDR1 as MNHNS and CDR2 as SASEGT. Here the CDR3 reads CATREDGSSYNEQFF. Here the CDR3 DNA reads TGTGCCACACGGGAAGACGGCAGCTCCTACAATGAGCAGTTCTTC.